This T cell receptor (beta chain) was observed in a study of blood T cell repertoires in COVID-19 (dated by TCRdb to 2020 to 2021). The study in broad terms: Samples covering the acute and convalescent phases of COVID-19 were provided by collaborators in the United States, Italy and Spain. The sample metadata nearly always contained a de-identified subject ID, COVID-19 status, age in years and sex. HLA class I and class II types, where available, came from metadata supplied by the sample provider rather than from assay-based typing. The dataset comprised deeply sampled blood TCRbeta repertoires from subjects exposed to, actively infected with, or recovered from COVID-19. The material from the prospective study consisted of cDNA or gDNA derived from T cells, B-cell-depleted T cells, or PBMCs. A freely available public database, intended as a resource for researchers studying the immune response to SARS-CoV-2, is where the repertoires were released. Samples were obtained from the ongoing ImmuneRACE study (first 160 participants) and from about 1,300 subjects provided by 6 global collaborators. Study-wide conclusions, independent of this receptor: The quantity of clinical and demographic metadata differed by source and by participant and was supplied without curation.

TCRbeta CDR3 regions were amplified from genomic DNA using the immunoSEQ Assay, a bias-controlled multiplex PCR. As for the authors' bioinformatics: Nucleated cell counts per sample were estimated from amplification of reference gene primers within the assay. Sequence reads were collapsed and filtered to measure the absolute abundance of every unique TCRbeta CDR3 rearrangement. For each sample, productive Simpson clonality was calculated by taking the square root of Simpson's diversity index across productive rearrangements. TCRdb provides this immuneACCESS table in a form limited to in-frame rearrangements. Some clones are lacking; in checked studies, under half of them reflect an unresolved V gene, and why the rest are absent is not known. D and trimming were read from the DNA, whereas the V and J calls and clone size are those reported in that table. Within this sample are roughly 180,000 clones, with 80% to 90% of them counted one time only. The biggest ten clones account for 20% of the sample.

As to this clone: Its recognized antigen is unknown. The input lacks base qualities; no much larger clone sits a single base away.

V has 6 bases trimmed and J has 2 bases trimmed; junction bases matching no gene number 6. As encoded in the germline V gene, CDR1 is MDHEN while CDR2 is SYDVKM. The CDR3 runs 15 residues from the cysteine to the phenylalanine. This entry keeps only the CDR3 DNA: 45 bases, framed from base 1. Collaborating institutions collected whole blood in K2EDTA tubes following their own protocols. For TCRbeta analysis, collaborators shipped samples as frozen whole blood, isolated PBMCs, or DNA extracted from either of those sample types. The sample comprised peripheral blood. Rearrangement joined TRBV28 to TRBJ1-5; 8 central bases correspond to TRBD1. This clonotype originated in a man aged 70-80 years with active or convalescent COVID-19. CDR3 loop: CASRSAGGGNQPQHF. The nucleotide sequence reads TGTGCCAGCAGATCAGCAGGGGGCGGCAATCAGCCCCAGCATTTT. Joined to the reference TRBV28 and TRBJ1-5 proteins, this CDR3 gives the full variable domain: DVKVTQSSRYLVKRTGEKVFLECVQDMDHENMFWYRQDPGLGLRLIYFSYDVKMKEKGDIPEGYSVSREKKERFSLILESASTNQTSMYLCASRSAGGGNQPQHFGDGTRLSIL.